A single TCR beta chain is shown here with its context. No antigen is known for it. No base qualities exist here, and no much larger clone lies one base off it. This specimen comes from a study of blood T cell repertoires in COVID-19 (dated by TCRdb to 2020 to 2022). About the full investigation: The collaborator samples originated in the United States, Italy and Spain and spanned the acute and convalescent phases of COVID-19. HLA class I and class II types, where available, came from metadata supplied by the sample provider rather than from assay-based typing. The repertoires were released in a freely available public database intended as a resource for research on the immune response to SARS-CoV-2. Subjects who had been exposed to COVID-19, were actively infected with it, or had recovered from it provided the deeply sampled blood TCRbeta repertoires that made up the dataset. The samples were drawn from the first 160 participants of the ongoing ImmuneRACE study and from 1,254 subjects provided by 6 global collaborators. The prospective study material was composed of cDNA or gDNA derived from T cells, B-cell-depleted T cells, or PBMCs. The sample metadata nearly always contained a de-identified subject ID, COVID-19 status, age in years and sex. Study-wide conclusions, independent of this receptor: How much clinical and demographic metadata was included differed by source and by participant, and the metadata was provided uncurated.

TCRbeta CDR3 regions were amplified from genomic DNA by means of the immunoSEQ Assay, a bias-controlled multiplex PCR. Per the source publication's procedure: Within the assay, amplification of reference gene primers was used to estimate how many nucleated cells each sample contained. To quantify the absolute abundance of each unique TCRbeta CDR3 rearrangement, sequence reads were collapsed and filtered. For each sample, productive Simpson clonality was calculated as the square root of Simpson's diversity index over productive rearrangements. TCRdb obtained this table from immuneACCESS and retained in-frame rearrangements with V and J assigned. These tables miss some clones; where compared with another copy, unresolved V genes account for less than half of the shortfall, and the remainder is unexplained. V, J and clone size derive from that table, while D and trimming were established from the DNA sequence. This sample has over 200,000 clones in its table, and about 86% of those were observed once. 1.5% of the sample is in the top ten clones.

Whole blood was collected in K2EDTA tubes by collaborating institutions according to the institutions' own protocols. Collaborator samples were shipped for TCRbeta analysis as frozen whole blood, isolated PBMCs, or DNA extracted from either sample type. The CDR3 numbers 14 residues from cysteine through phenylalanine. Just the 42-base CDR3 DNA is kept, in frame starting at base 1. Taken from the germline V gene (reference sequence), the CDR1 and CDR2 loops are LNHDA and SQIVND. From V the trimming removes 8 bases and from J it removes 5 bases, while the gene matches leave 9 bases of the junction unaccounted for.

This chain joins TRBV19 to TRBJ1-5; the junction holds 7 bases that match TRBD1. This sequence originates from a man aged 18 to 30 with active or convalescent COVID-19. Material for sequencing was peripheral blood. CDR3 protein: CASRGGQLDQPQHF. Read as DNA, the sequence is TGTGCCAGTCGAGGGGGACAGTTAGATCAGCCCCAGCATTTT.